These 14 T cell receptor beta chains were sequenced from one sample in a study of T cell responses to AZD1222 COVID-19 vaccine. TCRdb keeps only in-frame clones here, not all; method: immunoSEQ multiplex PCR. The sample has 65,000 to 95,000 clones; about 85% are singletons. The source material was peripheral blood, sampled on day 0 of AZD1222 vaccination. The receptor source for this set is an adult in good health.

The rearrangement links TRBV4-1 to TRBJ1-4, with D possibly TRBD1 on 6 matching bases. Germline values: CDR1 MGHRA, CDR2 YSYEKL. The CDR3 length is 15 residues. V was trimmed by 0 bases and J by 2 bases, leaving 7 bases between them. The CDR3 is CASSQERGTNEKLFF. In DNA, the CDR3 is TGCGCCAGCAGCCAAGAAAGGGGGACTAATGAAAAACTGTTTTTT.

The rearrangement links TRBV13 to TRBJ2-3, with D possibly matching TRBD1 (5 bases). CDR1 and CDR2 from the germline V gene are PRHDT and FYEKMQ (reference sequence). V was trimmed by 5 bases and J by 3 bases, leaving 18 bases between them. The CDR3 covers 16 residues. CDR3 DNA: TGTGCCAGCAGCAACTTCGAAGGGGCGGTGACAGATACGCAGTATTTT. It translates to CASSNFEGAVTDTQYF.

V gene TRBV6-5 combines with J gene TRBJ1-1; D possibly corresponds to TRBD1 (5 bases). Germline values: CDR1 MNHEY, CDR2 SVGAGI. This CDR3 is 14 amino acids long. The germline V and J ends were trimmed by 7 bases and 5 bases, with 17 bases remaining between them. The CDR3 DNA reads as TGTGCCAGCACCCCCCTCGGGGCGGGGACTGAAGCTTTCTTT. Translation gives CASTPLGAGTEAFF.

This sequence joins TRBV7-8 and TRBJ1-5; no reliable D call. Germline values: CDR1 SGHVS, CDR2 FQNEAQ. The V gene lost 2 bases and the J gene lost 5 bases, with 13 bases spanning the gap. The CDR3 has 15 amino acids. The CDR3 nucleotides read TGTGCCAGCAGCTTATATTCTAGTGGGGATCAGCCCCAGCATTTT. It translates to CASSLYSSGDQPQHF.

The chain is built from TRBV13 and TRBJ2-7; D may be TRBD1 (5 bases). CDR3 length: 14 amino acids. Germline CDR1 reads PRHDT; CDR2 reads FYEKMQ (reference sequence). V dropped 8 bases and J dropped 0 bases, with 14 bases sitting between them. CDR3 sequence: CASSTSRGSYEQYF. The CDR3 region has the DNA TGTGCCAGCTCCACTTCTAGGGGCTCCTACGAGCAGTACTTC.

V is TRBV9 and J is TRBJ1-6; D is unresolved. There are 17 residues in the CDR3. Per the germline V gene, CDR1 is SGDLS and CDR2 is YYNGEE. Trimming pared 0 bases from V and 13 bases from J, leaving 23 bases between. The CDR3 sequence: CASSVAPLAQTTRPLHF. The CDR3 DNA follows: TGTGCCAGCAGCGTAGCCCCACTCGCCCAGACAACCCGCCCCCTCCACTTT.

The chain employs TRBV28 and TRBJ2-3, with 14 bases fitting TRBD2. The CDR3 consists of 16 residues. The germline CDR1 and CDR2 sequences are MDHEN and SYDVKM. V shed 5 bases, J shed 2 bases, and the junction held 3 bases outside the gene matches. The CDR3 here is CASSRLAGGSTDTQYF. CDR3 nucleotides: TGTGCCAGCAGTCGACTAGCGGGGGGGTCCACAGATACGCAGTATTTT.

The CDR3 DNA reads as TGCGCCAGCACGGGAATCTCAGGGGGTGATGGTGAGCAGTTCTTC. This encodes CASTGISGGDGEQFF. The rearrangement uses TRBV5-1 and TRBJ2-1, with TRBD1 identical over 7 bases. Germline trimming cut 6 bases from V and 9 bases from J; bases unmatched to any gene: 15. Germline V gene lookup returns CDR1 SGHRS and CDR2 YFSETQ. The CDR3 totals 15 residues.

The genes are TRBV11-2 and TRBJ1-1; TRBD1 might be the D (5 bases). V was clipped by 5 bases and J by 6 bases, with 13 bases between them. The CDR3 spans 13 residues. Germline-derived CDR1 and CDR2 are SGHAT and FQNNGV. The CDR3 is CASSPQGLSEAFF. Written as DNA, the CDR3 is TGTGCCAGCAGCCCGCAGGGATTATCTGAAGCTTTCTTT.

J is TRBJ1-2 and V is TRBV28, with 9 bases aligning to TRBD1. This CDR3 is 15 amino acids long. The germline CDR1 and CDR2 sequences are MDHEN and SYDVKM. V shed 6 bases, J shed 7 bases, and the junction held 12 bases outside the gene matches. In DNA form, the CDR3 reads TGTGCCAGCAGCTCGTCCCGGGACAGGGTAGGTGGCTACACCTTC. Protein: CASSSSRDRVGGYTF.

The gene calls are TRBV6-5 and TRBJ2-7; tentatively, D is TRBD1 or TRBD2 (6 bases each). There are 15 residues in the CDR3. Germline V gene data show CDR1 as MNHEY and CDR2 as SVGAGI. V was trimmed by 6 bases and J by 6 bases, leaving 21 bases between them. CDR3 nucleotide sequence: TGTGCCAGCAGCCCCCCGGGGGCGCCCTCCGGCGAGCAGTACTTC. This sequence encodes CASSPPGAPSGEQYF.

The gene calls are TRBV30 and TRBJ2-4; a possible D gene is TRBD2 (5 bases). V was pared by 6 bases and J by 2 bases, with 11 bases between. The germline CDR1 and CDR2 sequences are GTSNPN and SVGIG (reference sequence). CDR3 length: 13 residues. CDR3 region: CACEGVSKNIQYF. CDR3 coding DNA: TGTGCCTGTGAGGGAGTGTCCAAAAACATTCAGTACTTC.

This chain links TRBV7-2 with TRBJ1-4; D remains ambiguous. The CDR3 extends over 13 amino acids. V lost 5 bases and J lost 4, with 8 bases in between. Germline V gene lookup returns CDR1 SGHTA and CDR2 FQGNSA. The CDR3 loop is CASSHRGNEKLFF. DNA for the CDR3: TGTGCCAGCAGCCACAGAGGTAATGAAAAACTGTTTTTT.

For the CDR3, the DNA is TGTGCCAGCAGCGCCTCAGGGGTTGGCTACACCTTC. Protein: CASSASGVGYTF. The rearrangement joins TRBV9 to TRBJ1-2; tentative D call: TRBD1 (6 bases). Germline V gene lookup returns CDR1 SGDLS and CDR2 YYNGEE. The CDR3 contains 12 residues. Deletions cut 3 bases from V and 7 bases from J, with 10 bases between.